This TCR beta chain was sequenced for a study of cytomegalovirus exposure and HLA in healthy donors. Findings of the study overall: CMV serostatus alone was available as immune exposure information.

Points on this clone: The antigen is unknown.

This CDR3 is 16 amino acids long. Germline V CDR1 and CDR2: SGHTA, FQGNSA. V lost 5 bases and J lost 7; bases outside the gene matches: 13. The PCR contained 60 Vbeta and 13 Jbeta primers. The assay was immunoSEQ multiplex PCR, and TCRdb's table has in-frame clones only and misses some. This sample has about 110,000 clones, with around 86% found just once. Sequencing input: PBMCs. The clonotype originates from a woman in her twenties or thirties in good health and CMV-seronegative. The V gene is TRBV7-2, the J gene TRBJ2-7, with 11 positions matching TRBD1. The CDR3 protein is CASSPTGGQGAGEQYF. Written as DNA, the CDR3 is TGTGCCAGCAGCCCAACCGGAGGACAGGGGGCGGGGGAGCAGTACTTC.